This T cell receptor beta chain appears in the sequencing data of a study of blood T cell repertoires in COVID-19 (dated by TCRdb to about 2020). Looking at the study overall: Collaborator samples came from the United States, Italy and Spain and covered acute and convalescent phases of COVID-19. The prospective study material was composed of cDNA or gDNA derived from T cells, B-cell-depleted T cells, or PBMCs. Subjects who had been exposed to COVID-19, were actively infected with it, or had recovered from it provided the deeply sampled blood TCRbeta repertoires that made up the dataset. The repertoires were released in a freely available public database intended as a resource for research on the immune response to SARS-CoV-2. The samples were drawn from two sources: the first 160 participants of the ongoing ImmuneRACE study, and 950 to 1,500 subjects contributed by 6 global collaborators. A de-identified subject ID, COVID-19 status, age in years and sex were almost always included in the sample metadata. HLA class I and class II types, where available, came from metadata supplied by the sample provider rather than from assay-based typing. Study-wide findings and limitations: The amount of clinical and demographic metadata varied by source and participant and was provided uncurated.

CDR1 and CDR2 were assigned from the germline V gene (reference sequence) as LGHDT and YNNKEL. From its cysteine to its phenylalanine, the CDR3 spans 17 amino acids. Of the read, only the CDR3 DNA is kept; its 51 bases are in frame from base 1. V is trimmed back by 4 bases and J by 3 bases, and the junction contains 14 bases that no gene match accounts for. TCRbeta CDR3 regions were amplified from genomic DNA by means of the immunoSEQ Assay, a bias-controlled multiplex PCR. The original pipeline was this. The number of nucleated cells in each sample was estimated by amplification of reference gene primers within the assay. To quantify the absolute abundance of each unique TCRbeta CDR3 rearrangement, sequence reads were collapsed and filtered. For each sample, productive Simpson clonality was calculated as the square root of Simpson's diversity index over productive rearrangements. This immuneACCESS table, as held by TCRdb, lists in-frame sequences with V and J called but not all clones. Of the missing ones, under half trace to an unresolved V gene in checked studies; the others have no known cause. Clone size and V and J calls were adopted from that table, with D and trimming inferred from the DNA. In all, the sample holds about 300,000 clones, and 88% of those were seen once. The ten largest make up 6.9% of the sample.

In the case of this clone: Its target antigen remains unknown. No per-base quality is available; no much larger clone lies one base away.

A second Seattle source provided samples from volunteer blood donors who had recovered from COVID-19. The collaborating institutions used their own protocols to collect whole blood in K2EDTA tubes. For TCRbeta analysis, collaborators shipped samples in one of three forms: frozen whole blood, isolated PBMCs, or DNA extracted from either of those sample types. The TCR was taken from a woman aged 30 to 39 who had recovered from COVID-19. Sample: peripheral blood. The rearrangement combines TRBV3-1 (or the pseudogene TRBV3-2) with TRBJ2-7; 8 central bases correspond to TRBD2. DNA sequence: TGTGCCAGCAGCCGCTTAGGGATAGCGGGGTCCTACTACGAGCAGTACTTC. It is translated as CASSRLGIAGSYYEQYF.